This TCR beta chain was profiled in a study of blood T cells in healthy people across ages. Study summary: Template switching recovered approximately one barcoded beta molecule for every two T cells.

Donor samples were obtained from healthy Caucasian individuals from Russia, aged 6 to 90. Every sample had a minimum of 6 million PBMCs isolated. The authors extracted at least 5.5 micrograms of total RNA per sample. Alongside a J-beta primer mix, a sample-barcoded 5' primer served in a second PCR lasting about 6 to 11 cycles. Each CDR3 protein is one row after TCRdb ran MiXCR on the 5' RACE reads. The data show around 1.1 million distinct CDR3 sequences, around two fifths seen once. The TCR sequence derives from a young man in good health. Source material: blood.

The CDR3 DNA reads TGTGCCAGCAGTGAATGGGAGGTTTCTACGGACTATGGCTACACCTTC. It translates to CASSEWEVSTDYGYTF. The chain employs TRBV25-1 and TRBJ1-2; D remains ambiguous. CDR1 is MGHDK, CDR2 SYGVNS, per germline. This CDR3 spans 16 amino acids. V lost 1 base and J lost 3, with 15 bases in between.